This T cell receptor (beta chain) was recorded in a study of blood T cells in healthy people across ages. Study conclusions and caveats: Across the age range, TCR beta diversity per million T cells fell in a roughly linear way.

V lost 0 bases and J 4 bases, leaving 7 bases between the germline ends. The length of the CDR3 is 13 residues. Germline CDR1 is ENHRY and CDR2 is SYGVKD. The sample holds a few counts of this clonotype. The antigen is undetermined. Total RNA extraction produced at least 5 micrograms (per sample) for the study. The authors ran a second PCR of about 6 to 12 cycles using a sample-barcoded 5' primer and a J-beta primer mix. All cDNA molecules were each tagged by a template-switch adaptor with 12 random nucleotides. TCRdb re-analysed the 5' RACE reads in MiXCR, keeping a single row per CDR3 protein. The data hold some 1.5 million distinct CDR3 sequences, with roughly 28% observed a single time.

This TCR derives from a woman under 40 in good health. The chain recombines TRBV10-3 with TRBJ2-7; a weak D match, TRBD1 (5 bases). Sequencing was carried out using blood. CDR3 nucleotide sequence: TGTGCCATCAGTGAGTCGGCAGGGTACGAGCAGTACTTC. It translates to CAISESAGYEQYF.